The TCR beta chain described here comes from a study of response to subunit inactivated influenza vaccine. Study outcomes and limitations: Authors suggested that a seasonal influenza vaccination recruits few new T cells each time.

Each CDR3 protein gets one entry after TCRdb re-called the RT-PCR reads with MiXCR. The table shows a few hundred thousand distinct CDR3 sequences, with about 10% occurring only once. The CDR3 totals 13 residues. Trimming took 5 bases from V and 1 from J, leaving 5 bases between them. Germline V gives CDR1 ENHRY, CDR2 SYGVKD. This clonotype occurred many times. Antigen unknown. The origin of this receptor is a man aged 50-60 years who received an inactivated influenza vaccine. The sequenced sample was PBMCs from blood, obtained roughly 47 days after vaccination. This chain joins TRBV10-3 and TRBJ2-2; no definite D call. For the CDR3, the DNA is TGTGCCATCAGTAGTGTGAACACCGGGGAGCTGTTTTTT. This encodes CAISSVNTGELFF.